Listed below are T cell receptor beta chains from one sample, sequenced in a study of blood T cell repertoires in COVID-19. Assay used: immunoSEQ multiplex PCR; TCRdb lists only in-frame clones, some missing. The sample consists of about 83,000 clones, around 90% of them appearing once. Sequenced material: peripheral blood. The receptors originated from a woman aged 45 to 65 with active or convalescent COVID-19. Each CDR3 is given with its conserved first and last residue. D genes are given only for firm matches. Clone size, where shown, is once, few, many, or a class for clones that have expanded.

V: TRBV5-4
D: TRBD2
size: .
J: TRBJ2-1
CDR3: CASTGGRRYNEQFF
DNA: TGTGCCAGCACCGGGGGGAGGCGTTACAATGAGCAGTTCTTC

V: TRBV30
D: TRBD1
size: few
J: TRBJ2-3
CDR3: CAWSSGTGITDTQYF
DNA: TGTGCCTGGAGTTCCGGGACAGGGATAACAGATACGCAGTATTTT

V: TRBV19
D: TRBD1
size: .
J: TRBJ1-5
CDR3: CASSIVTGGVNQPQHF
DNA: TGTGCCAGTAGTATAGTAACAGGGGGAGTCAATCAGCCCCAGCATTTT

V: TRBV7-2
D: .
size: .
J: TRBJ2-5
CDR3: CASSRGEVETQYF
DNA: TGTGCCAGCAGCCGTGGGGAGGTTGAGACCCAGTACTTC

V: TRBV18
D: .
size: .
J: TRBJ1-6
CDR3: CASSPQGPNSPLHF
DNA: TGTGCCAGCTCACCACAGGGGCCGAATTCACCCCTCCACTTT

V: TRBV5-1
D: .
size: .
J: TRBJ2-7
CDR3: CASSGRGYSYEQYF
DNA: TGCGCCAGCAGCGGGAGAGGCTACTCCTACGAGCAGTACTTC

V: TRBV6-5
D: TRBD1
size: few
J: TRBJ1-2
CDR3: CASRILDRNYGYTF
DNA: TGTGCCAGCAGAATTTTGGACAGGAACTATGGCTACACCTTC

V: TRBV13
D: .
size: .
J: TRBJ2-7
CDR3: CASSGGGHASSYEQYF
DNA: TGTGCCAGCAGCGGGGGGGGACACGCGAGCTCCTACGAGCAGTACTTC

V: TRBV7-9
D: .
size: once
J: TRBJ1-2
CDR3: CASSLQGDYGYTF
DNA: TGTGCCAGCAGCCTACAGGGTGACTATGGCTACACCTTC

V: TRBV18
D: TRBD1
size: once
J: TRBJ1-2
CDR3: CASSPFRDRVDGYTF
DNA: TGTGCCAGCTCACCTTTCCGGGACAGGGTGGATGGCTACACCTTC

V: TRBV9
D: .
size: .
J: TRBJ1-2
CDR3: CASSVLSGDGYTF
DNA: TGTGCCAGCAGCGTATTATCCGGGGATGGCTACACCTTC

V: TRBV19
D: TRBD1
size: .
J: TRBJ2-7
CDR3: CASSQGQGSEQYF
DNA: TGTGCCAGTAGTCAGGGACAGGGAAGCGAGCAGTACTTC

V: TRBV3-1/TRBV3-2
D: .
size: .
J: TRBJ1-1
CDR3: CASNHGGRNTEAFF
DNA: TGTGCCAGCAATCATGGCGGGCGGAACACTGAAGCTTTCTTT

V: TRBV19
D: TRBD2
size: .
J: TRBJ2-3
CDR3: CASSINGGSTDTQYF
DNA: TGTGCCAGTAGTATTAACGGGGGGAGCACAGATACGCAGTATTTT

V: TRBV2
D: .
size: .
J: TRBJ1-2
CDR3: CASSELVGAGYTF
DNA: TGTGCCAGCAGTGAATTAGTAGGGGCTGGCTACACCTTC

V: TRBV9
D: .
size: .
J: TRBJ1-1
CDR3: CASSATGGGGTEAFF
DNA: TGTGCCAGCAGCGCCACCGGGGGAGGGGGCACTGAAGCTTTCTTT

V: TRBV20-1
D: TRBD1
size: .
J: TRBJ1-2
CDR3: CSASNSPLRRDRGERYYGYTF
DNA: TGCAGTGCTAGTAACTCACCCCTCCGACGGGACAGGGGAGAGAGGTACTATGGCTACACCTTC

V: TRBV18
D: TRBD2
size: .
J: TRBJ2-3
CDR3: CASSPQFSGGGSDTQYF
DNA: TGTGCCAGCTCACCACAATTCAGCGGGGGAGGATCGGATACGCAGTATTTT

V: TRBV29-1
D: .
size: .
J: TRBJ1-2
CDR3: CSVEDPGDKANYGYTF
DNA: TGCAGCGTTGAAGATCCCGGGGATAAGGCTAACTATGGCTACACCTTC

V: TRBV30
D: .
size: .
J: TRBJ2-7
CDR3: CAWSVQIGEQYF
DNA: TGTGCCTGGAGTGTCCAAATCGGCGAGCAGTACTTC

V: TRBV7-8
D: TRBD1
size: once
J: TRBJ1-2
CDR3: CASSLTDRRANYGYTF
DNA: TGTGCCAGCAGCTTAACGGACAGGCGAGCTAACTATGGCTACACCTTC

V: TRBV18
D: TRBD1
size: .
J: TRBJ1-1
CDR3: CASSNRGGTEAFF
DNA: TGTGCCAGCTCAAACAGGGGGGGAACTGAAGCTTTCTTT

V: TRBV9
D: .
size: .
J: TRBJ2-6
CDR3: CASSVSRSGANVLTF
DNA: TGTGCCAGCAGCGTAAGCCGTTCTGGGGCCAACGTCCTGACTTTC

V: TRBV7-3
D: TRBD1
size: .
J: TRBJ2-2
CDR3: CASSSGQGTGELFF
DNA: TGTGCCAGCAGCTCGGGACAGGGGACCGGGGAGCTGTTTTTT

V: TRBV29-1
D: .
size: .
J: TRBJ2-1
CDR3: CSVDRSSGEQFF
DNA: TGCAGCGTTGATCGGTCATCTGGTGAGCAGTTCTTC

V: TRBV24-1
D: .
size: .
J: TRBJ1-5
CDR3: CATSPGYSNQPQHF
DNA: TGTGCCACCAGCCCGGGTTATAGCAATCAGCCCCAGCATTTT

V: TRBV24-1
D: .
size: .
J: TRBJ1-5
CDR3: CATSDVGGSNQPQHF
DNA: TGTGCCACCAGTGATGTCGGCGGTAGCAATCAGCCCCAGCATTTT

V: TRBV7-2
D: .
size: .
J: TRBJ2-2
CDR3: CASSSRSGNTGELFF
DNA: TGTGCCAGCAGCTCACGGTCCGGGAACACCGGGGAGCTGTTTTTT

V: TRBV7-8
D: TRBD2
size: once
J: TRBJ2-7
CDR3: CASSLLTSGGVYEQYF
DNA: TGTGCCAGCAGCTTACTCACTAGCGGGGGTGTCTACGAGCAGTACTTC

V: TRBV19
D: TRBD1
size: .
J: TRBJ1-1
CDR3: CASKGTETEAFF
DNA: TGTGCCAGTAAAGGGACAGAGACTGAAGCTTTCTTT

V: TRBV3-1/TRBV3-2
D: .
size: .
J: TRBJ1-1
CDR3: CASSPRTGVGAFF
DNA: TGTGCCAGCAGCCCTCGGACGGGGGTGGGGGCTTTCTTT

V: TRBV4-2
D: .
size: .
J: TRBJ1-5
CDR3: CASSQGRDLEPQHF
DNA: TGTGCCAGCAGCCAAGGGAGGGATTTGGAGCCCCAGCATTTT

V: TRBV15
D: .
size: once
J: TRBJ2-3
CDR3: CATSREAGARIDTQYF
DNA: TGTGCCACCAGCAGAGAGGCAGGGGCCCGGATAGATACGCAGTATTTT

V: TRBV3-1/TRBV3-2
D: .
size: once
J: TRBJ2-5
CDR3: CASSQDVGVGQETQYF
DNA: TGTGCCAGCAGCCAAGATGTGGGAGTGGGCCAAGAGACCCAGTACTTC

V: TRBV28
D: TRBD1
size: .
J: TRBJ1-3
CDR3: CASSPRTGSGNTIYF
DNA: TGTGCCAGCAGTCCAAGGACAGGCTCTGGAAACACCATATATTTT

V: TRBV2
D: .
size: few
J: TRBJ2-2
CDR3: CASSSNTNTGELFF
DNA: TGTGCCAGCAGTAGTAACACGAACACCGGGGAGCTGTTTTTT

V: TRBV10-2
D: TRBD1
size: .
J: TRBJ1-1
CDR3: CASRGTGMNTEAFF
DNA: TGCGCCAGCAGGGGGACAGGGATGAACACTGAAGCTTTCTTT

V: TRBV5-6
D: TRBD1
size: .
J: TRBJ1-5
CDR3: CASSLGQGNNQPQHF
DNA: TGTGCCAGCAGCTTGGGACAGGGAAACAATCAGCCCCAGCATTTT

V: TRBV4-3
D: TRBD1
size: .
J: TRBJ2-7
CDR3: CASSLDGTGNYEQYF
DNA: TGCGCCAGCAGCCTTGACGGGACAGGGAACTACGAGCAGTACTTC

V: TRBV24-1
D: TRBD2
size: .
J: TRBJ2-3
CDR3: CATSEGWTSGAINTDTQYF
DNA: TGTGCCACCAGTGAAGGCTGGACTAGCGGGGCGATTAACACAGATACGCAGTATTTT